This T cell receptor delta chain was sequenced in a study of gamma-delta chains in newborns, infants, children. Across the study: Microbial exposure reportedly drives polyclonal innate γδ T cell expansion after birth.

This clone counts as medium-sized. The germline gives CDR1 GEAIGNYY, CDR2 EKD. There are 17 residues in the CDR3. V was shortened by 0 bases and J by 0 bases, with 8 bases between the two germline ends. TCRdb re-called clones from the reads using CATT. The data show more than 6,000 delta-chain clones, less than 2.5% seen once. The sequenced material came from blood. The chain carries TRDV2 and TRDJ3; a possible D gene is TRDD3 (6 bases). This TCR derives from a child who was a newborn, infant or young child, either healthy, febrile or measles-vaccinated (not recorded which). The CDR3 here is CACDTWDSSWDTRQMFF. Here the CDR3 DNA reads TGTGCCTGTGACACCTGGGATAGCTCCTGGGACACCCGACAGATGTTTTTC.